The next 11 T cell receptor beta chains were all read from a single sample in a study of CD8 T cells in Susac syndrome. Random-hexamer reverse transcription was applied to about 0.5 to 1 ug RNA. TCRdb reprocessed the immunoSEQ multiplex PCR reads with MiXCR, giving one entry per CDR3 protein. The profile shows about 180,000 distinct CDR3 sequences, approximately 96% of them singletons. The sequencing input was CD4+ T cells from PBMCs. These receptors were taken from a human donor with multiple sclerosis.

The chain couples TRBV20-1 to TRBJ1-1; a possible D gene is TRBD1 (5 bases). Germline CDR1 is DFQATT and CDR2 is SNEGSKA (reference sequence). There are 13 residues in the CDR3. V was trimmed by 6 bases and J by 4 bases, leaving 15 bases between them. CDR3 loop: CSARQGALTEAFF. Here the CDR3 DNA reads TGCAGTGCCCGGCAGGGAGCGCTCACTGAAGCTTTCTTT.

This chain joins TRBV29-1 and TRBJ2-1, with D maybe TRBD1 (5 bases). This CDR3 has 13 amino acids. With 6 bases removed from V and 10 bases from J, the gap between germline ends came to 19 bases. Germline values: CDR1 SQVTM, CDR2 ANQGSEA. CDR3 in amino acids: CSVFQGTYGEQFF. CDR3 in DNA: TGCAGCGTGTTCCAGGGTACCTACGGGGAGCAGTTCTTC.

This chain uses TRBV30 with TRBJ1-6; a weak D match, TRBD1 (5 bases). Per germline, CDR1 GTSNPN and CDR2 SVGIG (reference sequence). Trimming pared 4 bases from V and 5 bases from J, leaving 15 bases between. This CDR3 comprises 15 residues. The DNA of the CDR3 is TGTGCCTGGAACACAGTTCGGGGGAATAATTCACCCCTCCACTTT. Translation: CAWNTVRGNNSPLHF.

CDR3 in DNA: TGTGCCAGCAGCTCGACCCCGTCCAGGCTAATCACCTTC. The encoded protein is CASSSTPSRLITF. The chain is built from TRBV7-2 and TRBJ1-2; the D is unclear. CDR3 length: 13 residues. Germline V gives CDR1 SGHTA, CDR2 FQGNSA. Trimming took off 4 bases at V and 13 bases at J, with 19 bases between the two ends.

The CDR3 reads CASSLARSPLHF. Written as DNA, the CDR3 is TGTGCCAGCAGCTTAGCCCGTTCACCCCTCCACTTT. The rearrangement links TRBV7-9 to TRBJ1-6; D is ambiguous. CDR1 is SEHNR, CDR2 FQNEAQ, per germline (reference sequence). This CDR3 spans 12 amino acids. V lost 0 bases and J 9 bases, leaving 3 bases between the germline ends.

J is TRBJ1-1 and V is TRBV19; D may be TRBD1 (6 bases). Germline lookup yields CDR1 LNHDA and CDR2 SQIVND (reference sequence). Trimming removed 7 bases from V and 4 bases from J, with 19 bases in between. The CDR3 is made up of 15 amino acids. This CDR3 is CASNRQAGVGTEAFF. The CDR3 region has the DNA TGTGCCAGTAACAGACAGGCAGGGGTTGGCACTGAAGCTTTCTTT. Based on the CDR3 plus reference TRBV19 and TRBJ1-1, the full variable domain is DGGITQSPKYLFRKEGQNVTLSCEQNLNHDAMYWYRQDPGQGLRLIYYSQIVNDFQKGDIAEGYSVSREKKESFPLTVTSAQKNPTAFYLCASNRQAGVGTEAFFGQGTRLTVV.

This rearrangement joins TRBV20-1 to TRBJ2-1, with 12 nucleotides matching TRBD2. Per germline, CDR1 DFQATT and CDR2 SNEGSKA (reference sequence). This CDR3 spans 17 amino acids. The trim removed 4 bases at V and 0 bases at J, leaving 7 bases unmatched. The CDR3 sequence: CSATTSGGLSSYNEQFF. The CDR3 DNA sequence: TGCAGTGCTACGACTAGCGGGGGCCTCAGCTCCTACAATGAGCAGTTCTTC.

The J gene is TRBJ1-5, the V gene TRBV5-1; D gene ambiguous. CDR1 and CDR2 (germline): SGHRS, YFSETQ. V was clipped by 0 bases and J by 3 bases, with 4 bases between them. The CDR3 has 13 amino acids. CDR3 in DNA: TGCGCCAGCAGCTTGGCAACCAATCAGCCCCAGCATTTT. Residues: CASSLATNQPQHF.

The rearrangement joins TRBV7-9 to TRBJ2-6; D gene uncertain. Germline values: CDR1 SEHNR, CDR2 FQNEAQ (reference sequence). V was pared by 4 bases and J by 2 bases, with 6 bases between. The CDR3 loop spans 14 amino acids. CDR3 DNA: TGTGCCAGCAGCTCCCTTGCTGGGGCCAACGTCCTGACTTTC. Its protein product is CASSSLAGANVLTF.

This chain joins TRBV6-5 and TRBJ1-4; 10 bases are a match to TRBD1. This CDR3 region has 12 residues. In germline, CDR1 is MNHEY, CDR2 SVGAGI. V trimming: 4 bases; J trimming: 12 bases; junction bases outside the gene matches: 2. The CDR3 loop reads CASSWTGGQLFF. For the CDR3, the DNA is TGTGCCAGCAGTTGGACAGGGGGGCAACTGTTTTTT.

The chain recombines TRBV7-9 with TRBJ2-7, with D uncertain. Germline-derived CDR1 and CDR2 are SEHNR and FQNEAQ (reference sequence). The CDR3 runs 13 residues. Trimming took off 5 bases at V and 7 bases at J, with 15 bases between the two ends. CDR3 coding DNA: TGTGCCAGCAGCGCAAATATCGGGTCGGAGCAGTACTTC. This gives the protein CASSANIGSEQYF.